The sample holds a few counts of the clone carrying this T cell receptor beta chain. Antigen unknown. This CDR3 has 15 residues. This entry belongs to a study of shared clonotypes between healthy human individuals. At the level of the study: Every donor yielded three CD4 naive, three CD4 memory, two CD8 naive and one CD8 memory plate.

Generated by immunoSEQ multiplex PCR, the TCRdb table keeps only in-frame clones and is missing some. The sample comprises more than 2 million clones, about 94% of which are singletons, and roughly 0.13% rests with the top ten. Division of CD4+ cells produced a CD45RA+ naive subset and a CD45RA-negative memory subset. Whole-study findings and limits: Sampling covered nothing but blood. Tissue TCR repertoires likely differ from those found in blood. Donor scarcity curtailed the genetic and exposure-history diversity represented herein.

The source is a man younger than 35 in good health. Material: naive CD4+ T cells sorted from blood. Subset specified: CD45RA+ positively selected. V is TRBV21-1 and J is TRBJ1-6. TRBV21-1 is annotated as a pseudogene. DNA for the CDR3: TGTGCCAGCAGCAAAGAGAAGTTCTATAATTCACCCCTCCACTTT. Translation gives CASSKEKFYNSPLHF.